Below are 15 T cell receptor beta chains sequenced from a single sample in a study of blood T cell repertoires in COVID-19. Assay used: immunoSEQ multiplex PCR; TCRdb lists only in-frame clones, some missing. Among roughly 290,000 clones listed, about 89% were seen once. The specimen sequenced was PBMCs or T cells enriched from blood (not recorded which). Receptors originate from a woman in her forties who had recovered from COVID-19.

V is TRBV7-9 and J is TRBJ1-4; 9 bases fit TRBD1. Germline V gene data show CDR1 as SEHNR and CDR2 as FQNEAQ (reference sequence). V lost 5 bases, J lost 8 bases, and 6 bases stayed unmatched. The CDR3 has 14 amino acids. CDR3 nucleotide sequence: TGTGCCAGCAGCCGGGGACAGGGTTGGGAAAAACTGTTTTTT. Protein sequence: CASSRGQGWEKLFF.

Only a few counts were recorded for this clone. The gene calls are TRBV6-2 or TRBV6-3 and TRBJ1-2; unclear D gene. Germline loops: CDR1 MNHEY, CDR2 SVGEGT. V lost 5 bases and J 1 base, leaving 14 bases between the germline ends. The CDR3 runs 15 residues. DNA for the CDR3: TGTGCCAGCAGTCTGGGTTCAGGTCTTAACTATGGCTACACCTTC. Translating it yields CASSLGSGLNYGYTF.

The V and J genes are TRBV7-9 and TRBJ2-1, with D perhaps matching TRBD2 (5 bases). The CDR3 covers 15 residues. Per germline, CDR1 SEHNR and CDR2 FQNEAQ (reference sequence). V was cut by 3 bases and J by 1 base, with 10 bases left in between. The CDR3 DNA is TGTGCCAGCAGCTTGAGGCGGGTTTCCTACAATGAGCAGTTCTTC. The encoded protein is CASSLRRVSYNEQFF.

V is TRBV29-1 and J is TRBJ1-1, with TRBD1 matching 10 bases. CDR3 length equals 15 residues. Trimming at V came to 7 bases and at J to 0 bases, leaving 8 bases not matched to a gene. Germline CDR1 SQVTM, CDR2 ANQGSEA. The CDR3 DNA reads as TGCAGCGGAAGGACAGGGGGGAGGGTGAACACTGAAGCTTTCTTT. Translated: CSGRTGGRVNTEAFF.

This clone has a single count. The V call is TRBV6-2 or TRBV6-3, the J call TRBJ2-2; 12 bases line up with TRBD2. V gave up 6 bases and J gave up 4 bases; unmatched junction bases: 9. This CDR3 has 17 amino acids. Germline values: CDR1 MNHEY, CDR2 SVGEGT. The CDR3 spells CASSPPPGLAGTGELFF. The CDR3 coding sequence is TGTGCCAGCAGCCCCCCACCGGGACTAGCGGGCACCGGGGAGCTGTTTTTT.

V usage is TRBV19 and J usage is TRBJ2-5; D may be TRBD2 (5 bases). Trimming took off 6 bases at V and 1 base at J, with 9 bases between the two ends. The CDR3 runs 13 residues. Per germline, CDR1 LNHDA and CDR2 SQIVND (reference sequence). As DNA, the CDR3 is TGTGCCAGTAGCACTAGGGCCCAAGAGACCCAGTACTTC. Amino acid sequence: CASSTRAQETQYF.

The rearrangement joins TRBV5-6 to TRBJ1-2, with D unclear. The CDR3 covers 11 residues. The germline CDR1 and CDR2 sequences are SGHDT and YYEEEE. The V end was cut by 5 bases, the J end by 8 bases, with 10 bases between. The CDR3 nucleotides read TGTGCCAGCAGGGAGGCGGGAGGCTACACCTTC. Translation: CASREAGGYTF.

This clone came up a few times. The chain joins TRBV11-2 to TRBJ1-3; TRBD1 aligns across 8 bases. This CDR3 has 17 amino acids. The V segment lost 4 bases and the J segment 4 bases; nucleotides outside the gene matches: 12. Looked up from germline, CDR1 is SGHAT and CDR2 is FQNNGV. The CDR3 sequence is CASSSTPGGGWGNTIYF. The CDR3 coding sequence is TGTGCCAGCAGCTCTACACCAGGGGGCGGTTGGGGAAACACCATATATTTT. The whole variable domain, filled in from reference TRBV11-2 and TRBJ1-3, reads EAGVAQSPRYKIIEKRQSVAFWCNPISGHATLYWYQQILGQGPKLLIQFQNNGVVDDSQLPKDRFSAERLKGVDSTLKIQPAKLEDSAVYLCASSSTPGGGWGNTIYFGEGSWLTVV.

The chain carries TRBV7-2 and TRBJ1-1, with D uncertain. The CDR3 runs 13 residues. The germline gives CDR1 SGHTA, CDR2 FQGNSA. Trimming left V 1 base short and J 0 bases short, with 3 bases between. In DNA, the CDR3 is TGTGCCAGCAGCTTAGTAATGAACACTGAAGCTTTCTTT. This translates into CASSLVMNTEAFF.

The rearrangement joins TRBV28 to TRBJ1-2, with 7 bases lining up with TRBD1. The ends lost 6 bases at V and 4 bases at J; junction bases unmatched: 5. Looked up from germline, CDR1 is MDHEN and CDR2 is SYDVKM. The CDR3 consists of 13 residues. CDR3 bases: TGTGCCAGCAGCCCGGGACAGCCCTATGGCTACACCTTC. This translates into CASSPGQPYGYTF.

The chain combines TRBV7-2 with TRBJ2-1; TRBD1 matches at 8 bases. The CDR3 is 15 amino acids. Germline V lookup: CDR1 SGHTA, CDR2 FQGNSA. The junction had 9 bases not matched to a gene; V was cut back by 11 bases and J by 0 bases. The CDR3, as DNA: TGTGCCCAGATCCTTACAGGGGGCTCCTACAATGAGCAGTTCTTC. It specifies CAQILTGGSYNEQFF.

This chain links TRBV18 with TRBJ1-1; 7 bases map to TRBD1. The CDR3 is 13 amino acids. The V gene end was trimmed by 6 bases and the J gene end by 4 bases; junction bases not matched to a gene: 5. Germline CDR1 and CDR2: KGHSH and LQKENI. The CDR3 loop reads CASSETGVTEAFF. For the CDR3, the DNA is TGTGCCAGCTCCGAAACAGGGGTCACTGAAGCTTTCTTT.

This clone was recorded only once. The chain is built from TRBV5-4 and TRBJ1-5; D call uncertain. Trimming stripped 1 base from V and 2 bases from J, with 4 bases between. The CDR3 sequence is 13 residues long. The germline V gene has CDR1 SGHNT and CDR2 YYREEE (reference sequence). CDR3 region: CASSLSGNQPQHF. The CDR3 region has the DNA TGTGCCAGCAGCTTGTCCGGCAATCAGCCCCAGCATTTT.

In DNA form, the CDR3 reads TGTGCCAGCAGCTTGGGTGGGCCTCAGGGGGAAAAACTGTTTTTT. Its protein product is CASSLGGPQGEKLFF. This chain links TRBV5-4 with TRBJ1-4, with a possible D match to TRBD1 (6 bases). This CDR3 is 15 amino acids long. Trimming took off 0 bases at V and 8 bases at J, with 14 bases between the two ends. The V gene's germline CDR1 is SGHNT and CDR2 YYREEE (reference sequence).

The chain carries TRBV5-1 and TRBJ1-6, with D possibly being TRBD1 (5 bases). The germline V and J ends were trimmed by 5 bases and 9 bases, with 18 bases remaining between them. CDR1 and CDR2 (germline): SGHRS, YFSETQ. CDR3 length: 15 residues. CDR3 residues: CASSGSGVLGSPLHF. In nucleotides, the CDR3 is TGCGCCAGCAGTGGATCGGGGGTACTGGGTTCACCCCTCCACTTT. The whole variable domain, filled in from reference TRBV5-1 and TRBJ1-6, reads KAGVTQTPRYLIKTRGQQVTLSCSPISGHRSVSWYQQTPGQGLQFLFEYFSETQRNKGNFPGRFSGRQFSNSRSEMNVSTLELGDSALYLCASSGSGVLGSPLHFGNGTRLTVT.